The 15 T cell receptor beta chains presented below share a single source sample, sequenced in a study of technical replicates of blood from a handful of donors. Clones were sequenced by immunoSEQ multiplex PCR, and TCRdb holds only the in-frame ones, with some missing. The data hold 65,000 to 95,000 clones, with just over 85% observed a single time. The sample comprised PBMCs. These receptors were obtained from a human donor in good health. Some clones in this sample may be carry-over from other donors' samples.

The chain has TRBV7-9 and TRBJ1-2; D unresolved. This CDR3 region has 13 residues. Trimming pared 0 bases from V and 4 bases from J, leaving 6 bases between. From germline, CDR1 is SEHNR and CDR2 FQNEAQ (reference sequence). Written as DNA, the CDR3 is TGTGCCAGCAGCTTAGCACGCAGCTATGGCTACACCTTC. Translated: CASSLARSYGYTF.

J is TRBJ1-2 and V is TRBV11-1; the D is unclear. Trimming cost V 1 base and J 4 bases, with 13 bases left between them. Germline loops: CDR1 SGHAT, CDR2 FQDESV (reference sequence). This CDR3 region has 15 residues. The CDR3 loop reads CASSLVPGHGYGYTF. The CDR3 nucleotides are TGTGCCAGCAGCTTAGTCCCGGGTCACGGCTATGGCTACACCTTC.

The chain couples TRBV7-6 to TRBJ1-3; TRBD1 is a possible D gene (5 bases). The CDR3 is made up of 15 amino acids. Germline V gene lookup returns CDR1 SGHVS and CDR2 FNYEAQ. V gave up 4 bases and J gave up 4 bases, with 14 bases separating them. The CDR3 DNA is TGTGCCAGCAGCTCAGGCAGGGCGACGGGAAACACCATATATTTT. It translates to CASSSGRATGNTIYF.

This clone came up once. The gene calls are TRBV28 and TRBJ1-2; TRBD1 is a possible D gene (6 bases). V gave up 2 bases and J gave up 1 base, with 8 bases separating them. The CDR3 has 14 residues. CDR1 is MDHEN, CDR2 SYDVKM, per germline. The CDR3 protein is CASSLQGINYGYTF. CDR3 DNA: TGTGCCAGCAGTTTACAGGGGATTAACTATGGCTACACCTTC.

V gene TRBV25-1 combines with J gene TRBJ2-7, with TRBD2 matching over 11 bases. This CDR3 spans 15 amino acids. CDR1 MGHDK and CDR2 SYGVNS come from the germline V gene. V trimming: 5 bases; J trimming: 4 bases; junction bases outside the gene matches: 7. CDR3 in DNA: TGTGCCAGCAGTCTGATTCTAGCGGGGGGATACGAGCAGTACTTC. Translated: CASSLILAGGYEQYF.

The chain has TRBV11-2 and TRBJ1-1; D is possibly TRBD1 (5 bases). This CDR3 spans 13 amino acids. Per the germline V gene, CDR1 is SGHAT and CDR2 is FQNNGV. The germline V and J ends were trimmed by 2 bases and 4 bases, with 8 bases remaining between them. DNA of the CDR3: TGTGCCAGCAGCTTAATGGGGCGCACTGAAGCTTTCTTT. Protein product: CASSLMGRTEAFF. Variable domain in full (rest from reference TRBV11-2 and TRBJ1-1): EAGVAQSPRYKIIEKRQSVAFWCNPISGHATLYWYQQILGQGPKLLIQFQNNGVVDDSQLPKDRFSAERLKGVDSTLKIQPAKLEDSAVYLCASSLMGRTEAFFGQGTRLTVV.

The chain carries TRBV27 and TRBJ2-2, with D possibly TRBD2 on 5 matching bases. With 4 bases removed from V and 3 bases from J, the gap between germline ends came to 15 bases. Germline CDR1 MNHEY, CDR2 SMNVEV (reference sequence). This CDR3 region has 16 residues. The CDR3 is CASSSGLDRDTGELFF. In nucleotides, the CDR3 is TGTGCCAGCAGTTCCGGACTGGATCGGGACACCGGGGAGCTGTTTTTT.

The chain carries TRBV2 and TRBJ2-7, with TRBD2 as a possible D gene (6 bases). V was trimmed by 1 base and J by 0 bases, leaving 10 bases between them. The CDR3 runs to 15 residues. Looked up from germline, CDR1 is SNHLY and CDR2 is FYNNEI. The CDR3 spells CASSEGGASSYEQYF. DNA for the CDR3: TGTGCCAGCAGTGAAGGCGGGGCAAGCTCCTACGAGCAGTACTTC.

The chain has TRBV7-8 and TRBJ1-1; 10 bases are shared with TRBD1. Trimming took 5 bases from V and 3 from J; bases not matched to a gene: 6. The CDR3 is made up of 15 amino acids. CDR1 is SGHVS, CDR2 FQNEAQ, per germline. The chain's CDR3 is CASSPLGQGHTEAFF. CDR3 nucleotides: TGTGCCAGCAGCCCATTGGGACAGGGGCACACTGAAGCTTTCTTT.

This sequence joins TRBV25-1 and TRBJ2-2, with 9 bases matching TRBD1. V trimming: 5 bases; J trimming: 6 bases; junction bases outside the gene matches: 10. The germline CDR1 and CDR2 sequences are MGHDK and SYGVNS. The CDR3 consists of 16 residues. The CDR3 region has the DNA TGTGCCAGCAGTACACCCGGGACAGGGAAAGCCGGGGAGCTGTTTTTT. This sequence encodes CASSTPGTGKAGELFF.

This clone is a singleton in its sample. This chain joins TRBV4-2 and TRBJ2-7, with TRBD1 matching over 7 bases. With V trimmed by 3 bases and J by 3 bases, 2 bases remained unmatched. This CDR3 comprises 13 residues. Germline V lookup: CDR1 LGHNA, CDR2 YNFKEQ. CDR3 sequence: CASSQRQGYEQYF. CDR3 sequence (DNA): TGTGCCAGCAGCCAGAGACAGGGCTACGAGCAGTACTTC.

The V call is TRBV6-5, the J call TRBJ2-1; D perhaps matches TRBD1 (6 bases). Between the trimmed V and J ends, which lost 0 bases and 8 bases, there was a span of 17 bases. CDR3 length: 16 residues. The V gene's germline CDR1 is MNHEY and CDR2 SVGAGI. The DNA of the CDR3 is TGTGCCAGCAGTTACTCGAGGGGGACCTATAGGCATGAGCAGTTCTTC. Amino acids: CASSYSRGTYRHEQFF.

The V call is TRBV28, the J call TRBJ2-7, with 7 bases that match TRBD2. V was clipped by 5 bases and J by 1 base; unmatched bases: 5. The germline gives CDR1 MDHEN, CDR2 SYDVKM. The CDR3 runs 14 residues. The CDR3 sequence: CASSRAGRSYEQYF. The CDR3 nucleotides are TGTGCCAGCAGTCGAGCGGGGCGTTCCTACGAGCAGTACTTC.

The chain carries TRBV7-9 and TRBJ2-2, with TRBD2 as a possible D gene (5 bases). Looked up from germline, CDR1 is SEHNR and CDR2 is FQNEAQ (reference sequence). Trimming removed 1 base from V and 4 bases from J, with 10 bases in between. The CDR3 consists of 15 residues. This CDR3 is CASSLEGVRTGELFF. The CDR3 nucleotides are TGTGCCAGCAGCTTAGAGGGAGTACGCACCGGGGAGCTGTTTTTT.

This clone has only a few counts. The V call is TRBV28, the J call TRBJ1-5; TRBD1 is a possible D gene (6 bases). CDR3 length: 14 residues. The V gene lost 9 bases and the J gene lost 6 bases, with 18 bases spanning the gap. Germline V gives CDR1 MDHEN, CDR2 SYDVKM. The CDR3 protein is CASLQGLGGQPQHF. The CDR3, as DNA: TGTGCCAGTCTTCAGGGGCTGGGTGGTCAGCCCCAGCATTTT.